This TCR beta chain was observed in a study of T cell repertoires in cytomegalovirus infection. Study information: An indication of both CMV infection and matching HLA type came from public TCR beta signatures. General study points: Clonotypes of TCR beta that were HLA-C-restricted and CMV-specific dominated the ex vivo response.

This clonotype was detected a few times. The target antigen is unknown. TCRdb passed the reads through MiXCR, listing each CDR3 protein once. The sample yields approximately 100,000 distinct CDR3 sequences, less than 55% seen once. Trimming cost V 10 bases and J 4 bases, with 21 bases left between them. Germline CDR1 is KGHDR and CDR2 is SFDVKD. This CDR3 is 15 amino acids long. The source is a human donor in good health (CMV status not recorded). Some clones in this sample may be carry-over from other donors' samples. The chain combines TRBV24-1 with TRBJ2-5; possibly TRBD1 for D (7 bases). This specimen was CD8+ T cells from cultured PBMCs, taken from culture after CMV antigen stimulation. For the CDR3, the DNA is TGTGCCACTAGCTCTCCAGGGGGGCGCGGAGAGACCCAGTACTTC. This codes for CATSSPGGRGETQYF.